The 17 T cell receptor beta chains given below trace back to one sample, sequenced in a study of liver allograft versus peripheral blood T cells. Across the study: Peripheral blood of the recipients supplied T cell receptor repertoires that were compared with those in transplanted livers.

TCRdb used MiXCR to reprocess the reads, holding one entry per CDR3 protein. Among about 2,300 distinct CDR3 sequences listed, roughly 15% were seen once. The receptors here all came from a human patient who had a liver transplant. Some T cells may be transferred from the graft donor.

This clonotype has just a few counts. The chain joins TRBV18 to TRBJ1-5; TRBD1 matches 8 bases. The V segment lost 3 bases and the J segment 5 bases; nucleotides outside the gene matches: 6. The CDR3 spans 15 residues. The germline V gene has CDR1 KGHSH and CDR2 LQKENI. The CDR3 DNA reads as TGTGCCAGCTCACCGTTTACAGGGGGGGATCAGCCCCAGCATTTT. It is translated as CASSPFTGGDQPQHF.

V usage is TRBV29-1 and J usage is TRBJ2-1; 8 bases are shared with TRBD1. Germline V gives CDR1 SQVTM, CDR2 ANQGSEA. The CDR3 extends over 13 amino acids. CDR3 in DNA: TGCAGTTCGAACAGGGGGTTTTACAATGAGCAGTTCTTC. Translated, it gives CSSNRGFYNEQFF.

This clonotype is termed large. The chain links TRBV6-5 to TRBJ1-1; unclear D gene. Germline assignment: CDR1 MNHEY and CDR2 SVGAGI. The CDR3 is 14 amino acids. Trimming shortened V by 0 bases and J by 1 base, and 6 bases separated the two germline ends. CDR3 sequence: CASSYSGGNTEAFF. The CDR3 coding sequence is TGTGCCAGCAGTTACTCGGGAGGGAACACTGAAGCTTTCTTT.

Within the sample, this clonotype is medium-sized (0.01 to 0.1%). The chain has TRBV19 and TRBJ1-2, with 7 bases fitting TRBD1. The CDR3 extends over 15 amino acids. Germline V gene lookup returns CDR1 LNHDA and CDR2 SQIVND (reference sequence). V trimming: 3 bases; J trimming: 1 base; junction bases outside the gene matches: 5. As DNA, the CDR3 is TGTGCCAGTAGTATGGAGGGGACAGTTAACTATGGCTACACCTTC. It yields the protein CASSMEGTVNYGYTF.

This chain links TRBV12-3 or TRBV12-4 with TRBJ1-2; D call uncertain. The CDR3 extends over 14 amino acids. V lost 6 bases, J lost 0 bases, and 11 bases lay in between. In DNA form, the CDR3 reads TGTGCCAGCAGCCCACACCAGGCTAACTATGGCTACACCTTC. Translation: CASSPHQANYGYTF.

In its sample, this clonotype is large. The chain links TRBV29-1 to TRBJ1-4, with D possibly matching TRBD1 (6 bases). This CDR3 comprises 13 residues. Trimming took off 6 bases at V and 8 bases at J, with 16 bases between the two ends. Germline V gives CDR1 SQVTM, CDR2 ANQGSEA. The CDR3 DNA reads TGCAGCGTGACCCGGGGGGCGGGGGAAAAACTGTTTTTT. Its translation: CSVTRGAGEKLFF.

Judged by abundance, this clonotype is medium-sized. The gene calls are TRBV6-2 or TRBV6-3 and TRBJ1-1; 7 bases fit TRBD1. The CDR3 is 15 amino acids. Losses at the gene ends were 2 bases for V and 5 bases for J; bases not matched to a gene: 8. In germline, CDR1 is MNHEY, CDR2 SVGEGT. CDR3 DNA sequence: TGTGCCAGCAGTTACCGGGCCCAGGGACAGACTGAAGCTTTCTTT. It specifies CASSYRAQGQTEAFF.

This clonotype is medium-sized by share. DNA of the CDR3: TGTGCCATTTCAATCCAACAGGGGGATACCGGGGAGCTGTTTTTT. Protein sequence: CAISIQQGDTGELFF. The chain has TRBV6-1 and TRBJ2-2; 8 bases match TRBD1. CDR3 size: 15 residues. V lost 10 bases and J lost 5; bases outside the gene matches: 12. Germline-derived CDR1 and CDR2 are MNHNS and SASEGT.

By share, this clonotype counts as large. The chain couples TRBV15 to TRBJ1-1; D gene unclear. This CDR3 has 14 residues. Trimming pared 2 bases from V and 2 bases from J, leaving 9 bases between. Germline CDR1 LNHNV, CDR2 YYDKDF (reference sequence). The CDR3 reads CATSRTLTNTEAFF. The CDR3 DNA sequence: TGTGCCACCAGCAGAACCCTGACTAACACTGAAGCTTTCTTT.

This clonotype rates as medium-sized (0.01 to 0.1%). This chain connects TRBV6-5 to TRBJ2-2; 9 bases agree with TRBD1. The length of the CDR3 is 16 residues. Germline CDR1 is MNHEY and CDR2 is SVGAGI. Germline trimming cut 5 bases from V and 4 bases from J; bases unmatched to any gene: 8. CDR3 sequence reads: CASSPPGQGTTGELFF. CDR3 nucleotide sequence: TGTGCCAGCAGTCCTCCGGGACAGGGAACCACCGGGGAGCTGTTTTTT.

As regards this clonotype: A far bigger clonotype differs at one base, so this is likely a read error. This chain connects TRBV6-1 to TRBJ1-3, with 7 positions matching TRBD1. Germline CDR1 MNHNS, CDR2 SASEGT. The CDR3 covers 17 residues. V trimming: 3 bases; J trimming: 4 bases; junction bases outside the gene matches: 12. CDR3 residues: CASSDRDSQSAGNTIYF. The DNA for the CDR3 is TGTGCCAGCAGTGACCGGGACAGTCAATCCGCAGGAAACACCATATATTTT.

By frequency in the sample, this clonotype is medium-sized (0.01 to 0.1%). The chain links TRBV15 to TRBJ2-7, with D hard to call. Germline values: CDR1 LNHNV, CDR2 YYDKDF (reference sequence). Deletions cut 2 bases from V and 3 bases from J, with 8 bases between. There are 13 residues in the CDR3. CDR3 residues: CATSRSVNYEQYF. CDR3 coding DNA: TGTGCCACCAGCAGATCCGTCAACTACGAGCAGTACTTC.

This clonotype is labeled as medium-sized. The chain employs TRBV19 and TRBJ1-1; no reliable D call. Germline V CDR1 and CDR2: LNHDA, SQIVND (reference sequence). The ends were cut back, 5 bases at V and 11 bases at J, with 15 bases in the middle. This CDR3 has 12 amino acids. This CDR3 reads CASSRTGLAAFF. In DNA form, the CDR3 reads TGTGCCAGTAGTCGGACGGGATTAGCGGCTTTCTTT. The full variable domain, in which reference TRBV19 and TRBJ1-1 provide the parts outside the CDR3, is DGGITQSPKYLFRKEGQNVTLSCEQNLNHDAMYWYRQDPGQGLRLIYYSQIVNDFQKGDIAEGYSVSREKKESFPLTVTSAQKNPTAFYLCASSRTGLAAFFGQGTRLTVV.

As for this clonotype: With a much larger clone just one base away, this may be a read error. The gene calls are TRBV7-9 and TRBJ1-4; the D gene is possibly TRBD1 (6 bases). CDR1 is SEHNR, CDR2 FQNEAQ, per germline (reference sequence). The CDR3 contains 16 residues. V lost 1 base to trimming and J lost 4 bases, with 13 bases between them. The CDR3 nucleotides are TGTGCCAGCAGCTTAGTGGGGGCAGGATTTAATGAAAAACTGTTTTTT. Amino acid sequence: CASSLVGAGFNEKLFF. Complete variable domain (other parts from reference TRBV7-9 and TRBJ1-4): DTGVSQNPRHKITKRGQNVTFRCDPISEHNRLYWYRQTLGQGPEFLTYFQNEAQLEKSRLLSDRFSAERPKGSFSTLEIQRTEQGDSAMYLCASSLVGAGFNEKLFFGSGTQLSVL.

In its sample, this clonotype ranks as large (0.1 to 1%). The chain combines TRBV7-2 with TRBJ1-1; D ambiguous. Germline V gives CDR1 SGHTA, CDR2 FQGNSA. This CDR3 region has 12 residues. The germline V and J ends were trimmed by 5 bases and 5 bases, with 9 bases remaining between them. The CDR3 protein is CASSPYGTEAFF. In nucleotides, the CDR3 is TGTGCCAGCAGCCCTTACGGGACTGAAGCTTTCTTT.

By share, this clonotype counts as medium-sized (0.01 to 0.1%). J is TRBJ2-2 and V is TRBV19, with D possibly TRBD1 on 6 matching bases. V lost 4 bases and J 5 bases, leaving 17 bases between the germline ends. Germline assignment: CDR1 LNHDA and CDR2 SQIVND (reference sequence). This CDR3 comprises 16 residues. Written as DNA, the CDR3 is TGTGCCAGTAGTACTAGAACAGGGAGAGGGACCGGGGAGCTGTTTTTT. Encoded protein: CASSTRTGRGTGELFF.

This chain connects TRBV20-1 to TRBJ1-3, with D unclear. The CDR3 totals 12 residues. V was cut by 5 bases and J by 0 bases, with 5 bases left in between. CDR1 is DFQATT and CDR2 is SNEGSKA in the germline V gene (reference sequence). CDR3 DNA sequence: TGCAGTGCTCGGGCCTCTGGAAACACCATATATTTT. Its translation is CSARASGNTIYF.